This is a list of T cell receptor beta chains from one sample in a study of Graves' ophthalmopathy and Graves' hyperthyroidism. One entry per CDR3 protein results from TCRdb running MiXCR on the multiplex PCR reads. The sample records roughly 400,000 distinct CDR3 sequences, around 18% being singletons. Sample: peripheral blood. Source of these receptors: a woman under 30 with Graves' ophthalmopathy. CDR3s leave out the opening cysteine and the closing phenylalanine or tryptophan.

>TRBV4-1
ASSQAASREQY
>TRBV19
AGRGSDYGYT
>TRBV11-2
ASSIEGLAKYEQY
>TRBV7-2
ASSFRSGGIYEQY
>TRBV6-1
ASRPGTGGSGELF
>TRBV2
ASSEEADANQPQH
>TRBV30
AWTIRGRRETQY
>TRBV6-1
ASSGTNRGSNQPQH
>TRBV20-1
SARENAGGWRGAF
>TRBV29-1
SVHTQDRGGSYEQY
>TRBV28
ASVEQGASSTEAF
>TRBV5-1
ASSLDTGREWRNTIY
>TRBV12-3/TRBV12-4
ASRGDGLNYGYT
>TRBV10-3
AISDGTSGGEETQY
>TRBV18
ASSRQGAGSPLH
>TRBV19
ASSMGWNQPQH
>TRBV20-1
SATGLAGGDEQY
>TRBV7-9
ASSLLMGAAHTEAF
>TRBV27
ASRREEYAGELF
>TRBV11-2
ASSSPQQPQH
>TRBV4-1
ASSQGASGRPYEQY
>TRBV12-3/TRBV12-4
ASSPTGGESPLH
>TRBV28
ASSQTANTEAF
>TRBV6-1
ASSTSGGGALYTTQY
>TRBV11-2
ASRRGTSGGSFQETQY
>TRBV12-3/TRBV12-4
ASSLAPGTAEETQY
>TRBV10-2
ASRDGSVEAF
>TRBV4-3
ASSQAYGSYEQY
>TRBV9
ASSVGPPSDTEAF
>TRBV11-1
ASSAGQGDSNQPQH
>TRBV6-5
ASRRDSNQPQH
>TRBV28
ASVHRGRLTEAF
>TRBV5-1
ASSLEGPSSWAQY
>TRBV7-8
ASSSAPGRLYEQY
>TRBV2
ASSDRLGYEQY